This T cell receptor (beta chain) was identified during a study of blood T cell repertoires in COVID-19. Using immunoSEQ multiplex PCR, the repertoire was profiled, and TCRdb retains in-frame clones only, with some absent. Of approximately 100,000 clones in the sample, roughly 81% are singletons; the top ten hold 2.1%. The CDR3 is made up of 15 amino acids. Germline V gene sequence: CDR1 SGHNT, CDR2 YYREEE (reference sequence). Trimming took off 9 bases at V and 4 bases at J, with 22 bases between the two ends. What was sequenced was peripheral blood. V and J are TRBV5-4 and TRBJ1-2; possibly TRBD1 for D (5 bases). This TCR was recovered from a human donor in a cohort sampled during active COVID-19. For the CDR3, the DNA is TGTGCCACCGTTTACGGGCCCGGAGGGGTCTATGGCTACACCTTC. It translates to CATVYGPGGVYGYTF.